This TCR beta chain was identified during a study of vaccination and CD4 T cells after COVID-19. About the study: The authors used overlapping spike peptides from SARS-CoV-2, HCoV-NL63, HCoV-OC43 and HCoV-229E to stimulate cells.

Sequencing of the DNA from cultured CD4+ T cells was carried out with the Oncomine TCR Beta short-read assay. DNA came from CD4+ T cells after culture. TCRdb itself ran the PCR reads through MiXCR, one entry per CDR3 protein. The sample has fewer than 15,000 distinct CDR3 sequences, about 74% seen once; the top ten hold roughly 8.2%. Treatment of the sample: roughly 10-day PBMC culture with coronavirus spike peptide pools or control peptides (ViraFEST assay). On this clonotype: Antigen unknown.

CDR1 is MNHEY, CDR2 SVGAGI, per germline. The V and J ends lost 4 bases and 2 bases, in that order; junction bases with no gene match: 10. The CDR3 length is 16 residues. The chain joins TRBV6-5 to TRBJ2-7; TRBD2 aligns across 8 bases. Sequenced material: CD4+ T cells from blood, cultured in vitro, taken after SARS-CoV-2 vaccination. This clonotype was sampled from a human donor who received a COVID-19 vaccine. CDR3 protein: CASSLNSGVATYEQYF. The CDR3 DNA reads TGTGCCAGCAGTTTAAATAGCGGGGTGGCCACCTACGAGCAGTACTTC.